The present TCR beta chain was sequenced within a study of blood T cell repertoires in COVID-19 (dated by TCRdb to 2020 to 2021). Some background on the complete study: Samples covering the acute and convalescent phases of COVID-19 were provided by collaborators in the United States, Italy and Spain. Samples came from the ongoing ImmuneRACE study (first 160 participants) plus 1,254 subjects from 6 global collaborators. The prospective study material was composed of cDNA or gDNA derived from T cells, B-cell-depleted T cells, or PBMCs. The repertoires were made available in a free public database intended to serve as a resource for research on the immune response to SARS-CoV-2. Deeply sampled blood TCRbeta repertoires from subjects exposed to, actively infected with, or recovered from COVID-19 were included in the dataset. Where available, HLA class I and class II types were obtained from metadata supplied by the sample provider rather than from assay-based typing. Sample metadata almost always included a de-identified subject ID, COVID-19 status, age in years and sex.

General findings and caveats noted by the study authors: Clinical and demographic metadata were provided uncurated, with the amount varying by source and participant.

Notes on this clone: This clone's antigen is unknown. Nothing much larger sits one base from this clone, and base qualities are not available.

The immunoSEQ Assay, a bias-controlled multiplex PCR, was used to amplify TCRbeta CDR3 regions from genomic DNA. In the paper's pipeline: The number of nucleated cells in each sample was estimated from the amplification of reference gene primers within the assay. To quantify the absolute abundance of each unique TCRbeta CDR3 rearrangement, sequence reads were collapsed and filtered. For each sample, productive Simpson clonality was calculated as the square root of Simpson's diversity index over productive rearrangements. TCRdb took over this immuneACCESS table, retaining in-frame rearrangements with V and J assigned. Such tables are incomplete; in checked studies, under half of the missing clones stem from an unresolved V gene, and the remainder is unexplained. The DNA was the basis for D and trimming; V, J and clone size are from that table. Within this sample are roughly 64,000 clones, with roughly 75% of them counted one time only. 11% to 15% of the sample goes to the ten largest clones.

V and J are trimmed by 2 bases and 5 bases, and the gene matches miss 2 bases of the junction. The CDR3 spans 13 residues, from the cysteine through the phenylalanine. Solely the CDR3 DNA is kept, with 39 bases framed from the first base. For CDR1 and CDR2, the germline V gene (reference sequence) lists WNHNN and SYGVQD. One collaborating source in Seattle enrolled patients while the patients were actively infected and followed the patients over time throughout the course of disease. Whole blood was collected in K2EDTA tubes by collaborating institutions according to the institutions' own protocols. For TCRbeta analysis, collaborators shipped samples as frozen whole blood, isolated PBMCs, or DNA extracted from either of those sample types.

The source of this sequence is a man between 60 and 75 years old with COVID-19, enrolled during active disease. The sequenced material came from peripheral blood. The chain employs TRBV10-1 and TRBJ1-1; 7 bases in the middle match TRBD1. The CDR3 protein sequence reads: CASSEGTETEAFF. The nucleotide sequence reads as follows: TGCGCCAGCAGTGAGGGGACAGAGACTGAAGCTTTCTTT.